These T cell receptor beta chains were read from a single sample in a study of T-cell reconstitution after alpha-beta-depleted transplantation in children. TCRdb fed the PCR reads into MiXCR, producing one record per CDR3 protein. The table shows around 680,000 distinct CDR3 sequences, with around 17% occurring only once. The material sequenced was PBMCs from the stem cell graft donor, taken from the stem cell graft. The receptors shown here come from a human donor who donated a stem cell graft to a child with acute myeloid leukemia. Both conserved end residues are part of each CDR3. Each record gives: clone size, V gene, D gene, J gene, CDR3 length, CDR3 protein, CDR3 DNA. A D gene is named only where the DNA matches it firmly. The size entry is marked missing in some rows and otherwise reads once, few, many or a size class.

many	TRBV18	-	TRBJ2-2	14	CASSTGEDTGELFF	TGTGCCAGCTCAACAGGGGAGGACACCGGGGAGCTGTTTTTT
-	TRBV5-1	-	TRBJ2-5	12	CASSPDGETQYF	TGCGCCAGCAGCCCGGACGGGGAGACCCAGTACTTC
many	TRBV6-5	TRBD1	TRBJ1-2	15	CASIRTGTGTYGYTF	TGTGCCAGCATTAGAACCGGGACAGGGACCTATGGCTACACCTTC
-	TRBV27	-	TRBJ1-2	14	CASSSRGPNYGYTF	TGTGCCAGCAGTTCGAGGGGTCCTAACTATGGCTACACCTTC
few	TRBV20-1	TRBD1	TRBJ1-1	15	CSALKPTGGNTEAFF	TGCAGTGCCCTGAAGCCGACAGGGGGCAACACTGAAGCTTTCTTT
-	TRBV20-1	-	TRBJ2-1	14	CSAGEDRFYNEQFF	TGCAGTGCTGGGGAGGACAGATTCTACAATGAGCAGTTCTTC
many	TRBV10-3	-	TRBJ1-2	13	CAIWPEGNYGYTF	TGTGCCATCTGGCCCGAGGGTAACTATGGCTACACCTTC
-	TRBV5-1	-	TRBJ1-1	14	CASKSGEENTEAFF	TGCGCCAGCAAATCGGGCGAGGAAAACACTGAAGCTTTCTTT
many	TRBV6-5	-	TRBJ2-7	14	CASSSRGGTYEQYF	TGTGCCAGCAGTTCCCGTGGGGGGACCTACGAGCAGTACTTC
many	TRBV5-1	TRBD1	TRBJ2-6	16	CASSGGQVIGANVLTF	TGCGCCAGCAGCGGGGGACAGGTGATCGGGGCCAACGTCCTGACTTTC
once	TRBV12-3/TRBV12-4	TRBD1	TRBJ2-3	15	CASSFLTGGPDTQYF	TGTGCCAGCAGTTTTTTGACAGGGGGCCCAGATACGCAGTATTTT
-	TRBV7-3	-	TRBJ2-3	15	CASSSGGQSTDTQYF	TGTGCCAGCAGCTCGGGGGGACAGTCCACAGATACGCAGTATTTT
-	TRBV5-5	TRBD1	TRBJ2-2	15	CASTPGTGDTGELFF	TGTGCCAGCACCCCCGGGACAGGTGACACCGGGGAGCTGTTTTTT
-	TRBV7-2	-	TRBJ2-3	15	CASSLRWTLGDTQYF	TGTGCCAGCAGCTTACGGTGGACACTGGGAGATACGCAGTATTTT
-	TRBV20-1	TRBD2	TRBJ2-3	16	CCARDRLAGGTDTQYF	TGCTGTGCTAGGGATAGACTAGCGGGGGGGACAGATACGCAGTATTTT
-	TRBV12-5	-	TRBJ1-2	14	CASVESDRNYGYTF	TGTGCTAGTGTTGAGTCCGACAGAAACTATGGCTACACCTTC
many	TRBV20-1	-	TRBJ2-5	12	CSASTSEETQYF	TGCAGTGCTAGTACTAGTGAAGAGACCCAGTACTTC
few	TRBV20-1	-	TRBJ2-4	17	CSARRRRAQGAKNIQYF	TGCAGTGCTAGACGACGCCGAGCCCAAGGCGCCAAAAACATTCAGTACTTC
few	TRBV6-1	TRBD1	TRBJ1-6	14	CASRQGTYNSPLHF	TGTGCCAGCAGACAGGGGACCTATAATTCACCCCTCCACTTT
once	TRBV24-1	-	TRBJ2-7	14	CATSQGRDSYKQYF	TGTGCCACCAGCCAGGGGAGGGACTCCTACAAGCAGTACTTC
many	TRBV20-1	-	TRBJ2-3	14	CSARGLTEPDTQYF	TGCAGTGCCAGAGGACTTACTGAGCCAGATACGCAGTATTTT
few	TRBV12-3/TRBV12-4	TRBD1	TRBJ2-7	15	CASSFDGQGNYEQYF	TGTGCCAGCAGTTTTGACGGACAGGGTAACTACGAGCAGTACTTC
many	TRBV7-3	-	TRBJ1-1	14	CASSLEVMNTEAFF	TGTGCCAGCAGCTTAGAAGTAATGAACACTGAAGCTTTCTTT
-	TRBV20-1	-	TRBJ1-3	16	CSARDSARSTGNTIYF	TGCAGTGCTAGAGATTCGGCCAGGTCGACTGGAAACACCATATATTTT
many	TRBV5-1	-	TRBJ1-1	15	CASSPWTGMNTEAFF	TGCGCCAGCAGCCCCTGGACGGGGATGAACACTGAAGCTTTCTTT
-	TRBV4-3	-	TRBJ2-4	15	CASSQGANRLNIQYF	TGCGCCAGCAGCCAAGGGGCGAACAGACTAAACATTCAGTACTTC
many	TRBV20-1	TRBD1	TRBJ1-2	12	CSARNRGYGYTF	TGCAGTGCTAGAAACAGGGGGTATGGCTACACCTTC
-	TRBV24-1	TRBD1	TRBJ2-1	16	CATSDRRDRVSNEQFF	TGTGCCACCAGTGACCGGAGGGACAGGGTGTCGAATGAGCAGTTCTTC
many	TRBV20-1	-	TRBJ1-1	13	CSARSRSNTEAFF	TGCAGTGCTAGGTCAAGATCGAACACTGAAGCTTTCTTT
many	TRBV20-1	-	TRBJ1-6	15	CSAKDRDGHNSPLHF	TGCAGTGCTAAAGACCGGGACGGACATAATTCACCCCTCCACTTT
-	TRBV27	-	TRBJ1-2	15	CASSLTAEGHYGYTF	TGTGCCAGCAGTTTGACGGCGGAAGGGCACTATGGCTACACCTTC
-	TRBV25-1	-	TRBJ1-1	14	CASSARWGGTEAFF	TGTGCCAGCAGTGCCCGTTGGGGAGGTACTGAAGCTTTCTTT
-	TRBV29-1	-	TRBJ1-3	15	CSVVSVKSSGNTIYF	TGCAGCGTTGTAAGCGTAAAGAGCTCTGGAAACACCATATATTTT
many	TRBV12-3/TRBV12-4	TRBD2	TRBJ2-5	15	CASTPSGGPWETQYF	TGTGCCAGCACCCCTAGCGGGGGGCCTTGGGAGACCCAGTACTTC
-	TRBV28	-	TRBJ2-5	13	CASSSQGWETQYF	TGTGCCAGCAGTTCACAGGGATGGGAGACCCAGTACTTC
many	TRBV20-1	TRBD1	TRBJ2-2	12	CSAPQGTGELFF	TGCAGTGCGCCACAGGGGACCGGGGAGCTGTTTTTT
many	TRBV7-2	-	TRBJ1-2	15	CASSLGYRQGYGYTF	TGTGCCAGCAGCTTAGGGTATCGGCAGGGGTATGGCTACACCTTC
once	TRBV21-1	-	TRBJ1-5	13	CAIPRVKNQPQHF	TGTGCCATTCCCCGGGTAAAGAATCAGCCCCAGCATTTT
few	TRBV5-1	-	TRBJ2-5	11	CASSMGETQYF	TGCGCCAGCAGCATGGGGGAGACCCAGTACTTC
few	TRBV5-4	TRBD1	TRBJ2-2	16	CASSGRQGPNTGELFF	TGTGCCAGCAGCGGACGACAGGGCCCGAACACCGGGGAGCTGTTTTTT
few	TRBV7-2	-	TRBJ1-2	14	CASSSAGPGDGYTF	TGTGCCAGCAGCTCCGCCGGGCCGGGGGATGGCTACACCTTC
-	TRBV7-2	TRBD2	TRBJ2-3	15	CASRLAGGHTDTQYF	TGTGCCAGCCGCCTGGCGGGGGGGCACACAGATACGCAGTATTTT